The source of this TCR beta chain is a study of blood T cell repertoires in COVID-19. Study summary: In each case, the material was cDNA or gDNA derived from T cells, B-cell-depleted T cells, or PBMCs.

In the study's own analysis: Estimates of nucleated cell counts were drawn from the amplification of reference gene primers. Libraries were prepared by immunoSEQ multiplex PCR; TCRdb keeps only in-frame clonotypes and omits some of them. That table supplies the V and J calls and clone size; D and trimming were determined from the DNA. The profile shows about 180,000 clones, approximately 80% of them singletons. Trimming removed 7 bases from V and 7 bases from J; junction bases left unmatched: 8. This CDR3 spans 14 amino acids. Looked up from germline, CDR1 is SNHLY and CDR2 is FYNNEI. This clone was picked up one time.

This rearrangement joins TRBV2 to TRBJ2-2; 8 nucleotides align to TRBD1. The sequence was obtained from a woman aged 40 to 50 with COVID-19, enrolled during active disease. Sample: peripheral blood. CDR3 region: CASIRTGPGGELFF. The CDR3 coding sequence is TGTGCCAGCATACGGACAGGGCCGGGCGGGGAGCTGTTTTTT.